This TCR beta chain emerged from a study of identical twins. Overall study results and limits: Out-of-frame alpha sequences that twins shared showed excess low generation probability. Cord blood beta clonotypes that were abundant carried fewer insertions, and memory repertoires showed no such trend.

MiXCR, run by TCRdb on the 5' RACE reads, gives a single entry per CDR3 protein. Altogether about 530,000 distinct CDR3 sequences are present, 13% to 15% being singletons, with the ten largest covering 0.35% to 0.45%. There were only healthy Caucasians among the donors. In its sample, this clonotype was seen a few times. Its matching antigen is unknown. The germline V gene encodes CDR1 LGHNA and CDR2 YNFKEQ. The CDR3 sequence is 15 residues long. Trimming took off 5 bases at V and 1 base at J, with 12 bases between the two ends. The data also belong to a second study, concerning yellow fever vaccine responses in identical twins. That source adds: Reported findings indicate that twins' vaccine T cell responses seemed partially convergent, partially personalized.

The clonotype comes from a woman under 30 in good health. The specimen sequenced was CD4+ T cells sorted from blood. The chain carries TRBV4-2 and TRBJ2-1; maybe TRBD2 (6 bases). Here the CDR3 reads CASSGDSGSYNEQFF. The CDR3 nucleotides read TGTGCCAGCAGCGGGGATAGCGGTTCCTACAATGAGCAGTTCTTC.